Presented here are 17 T cell receptor beta chains from one specimen sequenced in a study of blood T cell repertoires in COVID-19. Libraries were prepared by immunoSEQ multiplex PCR; TCRdb keeps only in-frame clonotypes and omits some of them. The profile covers tens of thousands of clones, with 86% appearing a single time and over 4% taken by the ten largest. Material for sequencing was peripheral blood. These TCRs come from a middle-aged man with acute or convalescent COVID-19.

This clone was seen a few times. The V call is TRBV29-1, the J call TRBJ2-7, with D unresolved. Germline V gives CDR1 SQVTM, CDR2 ANQGSEA. This CDR3 region has 12 residues. Trimming took 4 bases from V and 3 from J, leaving 10 bases between them. CDR3 nucleotide sequence: TGCAGCGTTGGTGACAATTTCTACGAGCAGTACTTC. Protein product: CSVGDNFYEQYF.

This chain joins TRBV9 and TRBJ2-1, with no clear D. The CDR3 extends over 13 amino acids. V was cut by 0 bases and J by 3 bases, with 4 bases left in between. Per the germline V gene, CDR1 is SGDLS and CDR2 is YYNGEE. DNA for the CDR3: TGTGCCAGCAGCGTAGGTTACTACAATGAGCAGTTCTTC. Translation gives CASSVGYYNEQFF.

The rearrangement links TRBV3-1 (or the pseudogene TRBV3-2) to TRBJ2-7; 11 bases are shared with TRBD1. The CDR3 covers 14 residues. V was pared by 5 bases and J by 9 bases, with 9 bases of the junction left unmatched. Per the germline V gene, CDR1 is LGHDT and CDR2 is YNNKEL (reference sequence). The DNA of the CDR3 is TGTGCCAGCAGCTCCCGGGACAGGGGGATCGGGCAGTACTTC. This gives the protein CASSSRDRGIGQYF.

The chain's CDR3 is CATSRDLDRGTEAFF. CDR3 DNA sequence: TGTGCCACCAGCAGAGATCTGGACAGAGGGACTGAAGCTTTCTTT. The V gene is TRBV15, the J gene TRBJ1-1, with a tentative D call TRBD1 (6 bases). The CDR3 covers 15 residues. Germline values: CDR1 LNHNV, CDR2 YYDKDF (reference sequence). V was clipped by 0 bases and J by 5 bases, with 13 bases between them.

V is TRBV14 and J is TRBJ2-2; TRBD1 might be the D (6 bases). The V end lost 0 bases, the J end lost 5 bases, and 16 bases lay between the germline ends. The CDR3 runs to 17 residues. Germline V lookup: CDR1 SGHDN, CDR2 FVKESK. The CDR3 loop reads CASSQDRLGGGTGELFF. CDR3 bases: TGTGCCAGCAGCCAAGATCGATTAGGGGGTGGAACCGGGGAGCTGTTTTTT. The full variable domain, in which reference TRBV14 and TRBJ2-2 provide the parts outside the CDR3, is EAGVTQFPSHSVIEKGQTVTLRCDPISGHDNLYWYRRVMGKEIKFLLHFVKESKQDESGMPNNRFLAERTGGTYSTLKVQPAELEDSGVYFCASSQDRLGGGTGELFFGEGSRLTVL.

DNA of the CDR3: TGTGCCATCAGTGAGAAGGCAGGAGGGCTCTCTGGGGCCAACGTCCTGACTTTC. Translated, it gives CAISEKAGGLSGANVLTF. The V gene is TRBV10-3, the J gene TRBJ2-6; perhaps TRBD2 as D (6 bases). The CDR3 is 18 residues long. Germline V gives CDR1 ENHRY, CDR2 SYGVKD. Deletions cut 2 bases from V and 0 bases from J, with 14 bases between.

This chain connects TRBV5-3 to TRBJ1-6, with 10 bases identical to TRBD1. TRBV5-3 falls under the ORF class, with uncertain function. V lost 3 bases and J lost 7; bases outside the gene matches: 4. The CDR3 has 15 residues. Here the CDR3 DNA reads TGTGCCAGAAGCTGCCCGGGACAGGGGAATTCACCCCTCCACTTT. Translation: CARSCPGQGNSPLHF.

The chain is built from TRBV7-9 and TRBJ2-7, with 8 nucleotides matching TRBD1. The CDR3 sequence is 15 residues long. The V and J ends lost 1 base and 3 bases, in that order; junction bases with no gene match: 5. Germline CDR1 is SEHNR and CDR2 is FQNEAQ (reference sequence). The CDR3 region is CASSLERTGHYEQYF. The CDR3 coding sequence is TGTGCCAGCAGCTTAGAAAGGACAGGGCACTACGAGCAGTACTTC.

There are a few counts of this clone. This chain's CDR3 is CASRSAGRESNNEQFF. The DNA for the CDR3 is TGTGCCAGCAGATCTGCCGGGAGAGAGTCGAACAATGAGCAGTTCTTC. This chain joins TRBV11-1 and TRBJ2-1, with D possibly TRBD2 on 6 matching bases. Germline V CDR1 and CDR2: SGHAT, FQDESV (reference sequence). Trimming left V 6 bases short and J 5 bases short, with 20 bases between. This CDR3 contains 16 residues.

This chain links TRBV18 with TRBJ2-3, with TRBD2 identical over 11 bases. CDR1 and CDR2 (germline): KGHSH, LQKENI. CDR3 length: 18 amino acids. The V segment lost 3 bases and the J segment 1 base; nucleotides outside the gene matches: 9. The CDR3 DNA follows: TGTGCCAGCTCACCGAATGATCTAGCGGGGGGCGGCACAGATACGCAGTATTTT. It yields the protein CASSPNDLAGGGTDTQYF.

The chain joins TRBV25-1 to TRBJ1-2; D might be TRBD1 (6 bases). The V end was cut by 2 bases, the J end by 5 bases, with 18 bases between. CDR3 length equals 16 residues. Germline assignment: CDR1 MGHDK and CDR2 SYGVNS. The CDR3 sequence: CASSEPGQGLGYGYTF. The CDR3 DNA reads TGTGCCAGCAGTGAACCCGGTCAGGGGCTGGGGTATGGCTACACCTTC.

J is TRBJ1-5 and V is TRBV6-1; TRBD1 agrees at 8 bases. Trimming cost V 2 bases and J 1 base; bases outside gene matches: 7. Per germline, CDR1 MNHNS and CDR2 SASEGT. The CDR3 sequence is 17 residues long. The CDR3 sequence is CASSELRGLGSNQPQHF. The CDR3 DNA sequence: TGTGCCAGCAGTGAACTCAGGGGGCTAGGGAGCAATCAGCCCCAGCATTTT.

For this clone: The germline gene is not matched at one end of the junction; a read error may be the cause. This sequence joins TRBV30 and TRBJ2-7, with D perhaps matching TRBD2 (5 bases). Germline values: CDR1 GTSNPN, CDR2 SVGIG (reference sequence). There are 13 residues in the CDR3. CDR3 coding DNA: TGTGCCTGGACTCTTGACTTAGCCTCGCGGGCCCACTTC. Translation: CAWTLDLASRAHF.

The gene calls are TRBV5-6 and TRBJ2-7; a possible D gene is TRBD2 (7 bases). CDR3 length equals 16 residues. The V and J ends lost 0 bases and 6 bases respectively, with 19 bases between them. The germline V gene has CDR1 SGHDT and CDR2 YYEEEE. The CDR3 reads CASSLEGGGSSFEQYF. CDR3 in DNA: TGTGCCAGCAGCTTGGAGGGGGGAGGGTCATCGTTCGAGCAGTACTTC.

The table lists this clone with a few counts. V gene TRBV30 combines with J gene TRBJ2-7, with a possible D match to TRBD1 (6 bases). The CDR3 extends over 18 amino acids. Germline lookup yields CDR1 GTSNPN and CDR2 SVGIG (reference sequence). Trimming pared 1 base from V and 1 base from J, leaving 23 bases between. The CDR3 DNA reads TGTGCCTGGAGTGACGGTCCCCAGGGGCATAGGTCATCCTACGAGCAGTACTTC. Amino acids: CAWSDGPQGHRSSYEQYF.

The rearrangement uses TRBV7-8 and TRBJ1-6; no clear D gene. There are 14 residues in the CDR3. V lost 1 base and J lost 6, with 7 bases in between. Germline-derived CDR1 and CDR2 are SGHVS and FQNEAQ. Here the CDR3 reads CASSLGSVNSPLHF. The CDR3 DNA follows: TGTGCCAGCAGCTTAGGGTCAGTTAATTCACCCCTCCACTTT.

This rearrangement joins TRBV24-1 to TRBJ1-5; D remains ambiguous. Germline CDR1 KGHDR, CDR2 SFDVKD. The CDR3 extends over 14 amino acids. V was cut by 4 bases and J by 0 bases, with 6 bases left in between. The CDR3 DNA reads as TGTGCCACCAGTGACAACTATAGCAATCAGCCCCAGCATTTT. It is translated as CATSDNYSNQPQHF.